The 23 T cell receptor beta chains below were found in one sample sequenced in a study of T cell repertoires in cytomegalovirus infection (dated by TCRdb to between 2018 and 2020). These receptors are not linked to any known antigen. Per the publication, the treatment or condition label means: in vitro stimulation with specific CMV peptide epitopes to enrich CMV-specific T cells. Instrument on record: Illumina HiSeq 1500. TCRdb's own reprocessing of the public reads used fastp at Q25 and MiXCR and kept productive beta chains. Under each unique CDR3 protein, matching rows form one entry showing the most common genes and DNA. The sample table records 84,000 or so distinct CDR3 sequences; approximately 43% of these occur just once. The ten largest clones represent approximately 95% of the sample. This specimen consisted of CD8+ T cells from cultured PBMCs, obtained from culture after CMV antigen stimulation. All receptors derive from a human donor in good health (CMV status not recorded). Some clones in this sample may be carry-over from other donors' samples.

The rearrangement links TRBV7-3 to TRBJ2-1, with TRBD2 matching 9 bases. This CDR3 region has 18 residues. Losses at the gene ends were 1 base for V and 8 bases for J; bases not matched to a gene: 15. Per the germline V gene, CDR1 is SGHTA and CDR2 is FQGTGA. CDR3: CASSLSGLAGPSSDEQFF. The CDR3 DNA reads TGTGCCAGCAGCTTAAGTGGGCTAGCGGGGCCCTCTTCGGATGAGCAGTTCTTC.

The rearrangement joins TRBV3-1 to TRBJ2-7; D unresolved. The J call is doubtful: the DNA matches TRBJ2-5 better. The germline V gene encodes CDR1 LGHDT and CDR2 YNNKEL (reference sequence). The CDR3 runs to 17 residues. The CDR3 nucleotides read TGTGCCAGCAGCCAAGACGGGCCCTACGGTCTCCAAGAGACCCAGTACTTC. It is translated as CASSQDGPYGLQETQYF.

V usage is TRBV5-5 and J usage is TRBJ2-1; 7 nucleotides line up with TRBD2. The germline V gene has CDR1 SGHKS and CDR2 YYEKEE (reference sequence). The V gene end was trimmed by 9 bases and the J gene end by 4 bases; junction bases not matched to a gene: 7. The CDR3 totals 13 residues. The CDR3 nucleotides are TGTGCCACCAGGGAGGGGCCTTACAATGAGCAGTTCTTC. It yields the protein CATREGPYNEQFF.

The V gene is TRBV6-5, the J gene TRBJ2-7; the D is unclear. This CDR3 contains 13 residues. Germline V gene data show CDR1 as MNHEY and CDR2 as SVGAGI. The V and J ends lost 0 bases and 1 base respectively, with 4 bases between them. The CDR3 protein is CASSYSRSYEQYF. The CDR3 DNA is TGTGCCAGCAGTTACTCACGTTCCTACGAGCAGTACTTC.

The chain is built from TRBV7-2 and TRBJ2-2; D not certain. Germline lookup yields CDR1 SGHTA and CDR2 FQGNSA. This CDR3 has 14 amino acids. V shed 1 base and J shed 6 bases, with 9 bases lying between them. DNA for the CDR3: TGTGCCAGCAGCTTAGGTCCCGGCGCCGGGGAGCTGTTTTTT. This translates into CASSLGPGAGELFF. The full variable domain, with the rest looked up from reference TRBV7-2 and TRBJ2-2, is GAGVSQSPSNKVTEKGKDVELRCDPISGHTALYWYRQSLGQGLEFLIYFQGNSAPDKSGLPSDRFSAERTGGSVSTLTIQRTQQEDSAVYLCASSLGPGAGELFFGEGSRLTVL.

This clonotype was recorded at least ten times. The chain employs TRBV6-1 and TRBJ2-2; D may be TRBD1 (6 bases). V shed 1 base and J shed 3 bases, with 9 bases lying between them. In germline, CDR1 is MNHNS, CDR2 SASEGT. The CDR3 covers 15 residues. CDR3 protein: CASSEGPGDTGELFF. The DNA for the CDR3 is TGTGCCAGCAGTGAAGGCCCAGGGGACACCGGGGAGCTGTTTTTT.

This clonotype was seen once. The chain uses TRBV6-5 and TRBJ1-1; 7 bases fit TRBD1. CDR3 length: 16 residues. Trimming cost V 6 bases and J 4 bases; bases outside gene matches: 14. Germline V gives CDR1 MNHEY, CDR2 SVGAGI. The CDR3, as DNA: TGTGCCAGCAGCTGGACTCGACAGGGAGGAGGCACTGAAGCTTTCTTT. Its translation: CASSWTRQGGGTEAFF.

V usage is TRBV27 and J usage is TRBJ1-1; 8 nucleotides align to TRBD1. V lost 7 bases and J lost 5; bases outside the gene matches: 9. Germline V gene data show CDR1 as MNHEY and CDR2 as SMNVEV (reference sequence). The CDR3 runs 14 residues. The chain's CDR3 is CASTRTGLATEAFF. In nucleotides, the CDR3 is TGTGCCAGCACCCGGACAGGGCTTGCAACTGAAGCTTTCTTT.

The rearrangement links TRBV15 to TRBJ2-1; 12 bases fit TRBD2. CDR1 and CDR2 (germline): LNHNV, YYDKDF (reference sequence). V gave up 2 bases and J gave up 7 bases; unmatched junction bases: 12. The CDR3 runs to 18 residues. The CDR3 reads CATSRTPRTSGKDNEQFF. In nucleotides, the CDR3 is TGTGCCACCAGCAGAACTCCAAGGACTAGCGGGAAAGATAATGAGCAGTTCTTC. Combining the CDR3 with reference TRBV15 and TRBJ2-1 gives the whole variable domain DAMVIQNPRYQVTQFGKPVTLSCSQTLNHNVMYWYQQKSSQAPKLLFHYYDKDFNNEADTPDNFQSRRPNTSFCFLDIRSPGLGDTAMYLCATSRTPRTSGKDNEQFFGPGTRLTVL.

CDR3 loop: CASLGGSGNTIYF. The DNA for the CDR3 is TGTGCCAGCCTAGGGGGCTCTGGAAACACCATATATTTT. V is TRBV28 and J is TRBJ1-3; perhaps TRBD1 as D (6 bases). CDR1 is MDHEN and CDR2 is SYDVKM in the germline V gene. This CDR3 has 13 amino acids. The germline V and J ends were trimmed by 8 bases and 0 bases, with 8 bases remaining between them.

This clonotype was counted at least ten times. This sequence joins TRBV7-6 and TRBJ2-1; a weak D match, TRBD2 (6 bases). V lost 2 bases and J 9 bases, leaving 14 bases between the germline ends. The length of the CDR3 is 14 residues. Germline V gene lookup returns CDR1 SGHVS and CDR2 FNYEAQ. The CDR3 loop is CASSLSGGHIEQFF. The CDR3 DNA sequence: TGTGCCAGCAGCTTATCTGGAGGGCATATTGAGCAGTTCTTC.

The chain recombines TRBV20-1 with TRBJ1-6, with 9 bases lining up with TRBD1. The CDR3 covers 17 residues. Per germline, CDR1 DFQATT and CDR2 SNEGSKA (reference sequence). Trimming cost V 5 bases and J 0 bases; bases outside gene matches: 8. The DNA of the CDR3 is TGCAGTGCTCCGGACAGGGGAGAAAACTCCTATAATTCACCCCTCCACTTT. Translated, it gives CSAPDRGENSYNSPLHF.

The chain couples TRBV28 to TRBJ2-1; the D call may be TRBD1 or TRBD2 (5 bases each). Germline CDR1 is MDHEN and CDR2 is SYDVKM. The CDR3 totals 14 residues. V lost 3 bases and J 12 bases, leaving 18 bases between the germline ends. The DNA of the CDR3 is TGTGCCAGCAGTTTTGGGACCCCCCATTTTGCGCAGTTCTTC. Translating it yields CASSFGTPHFAQFF.

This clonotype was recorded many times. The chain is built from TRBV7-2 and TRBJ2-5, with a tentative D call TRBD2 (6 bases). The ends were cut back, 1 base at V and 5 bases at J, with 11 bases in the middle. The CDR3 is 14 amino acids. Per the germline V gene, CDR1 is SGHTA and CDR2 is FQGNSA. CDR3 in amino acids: CASSLDGGLETQYF. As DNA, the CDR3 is TGTGCCAGCAGCTTAGATGGAGGGTTGGAGACCCAGTACTTC.

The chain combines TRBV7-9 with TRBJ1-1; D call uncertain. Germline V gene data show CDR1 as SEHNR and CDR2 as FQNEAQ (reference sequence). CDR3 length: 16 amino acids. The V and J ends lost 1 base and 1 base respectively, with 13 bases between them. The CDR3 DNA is TGTGCCAGCAGCTTAGATCCAGCAGGACCGAACACTGAAGCTTTCTTT. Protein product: CASSLDPAGPNTEAFF.

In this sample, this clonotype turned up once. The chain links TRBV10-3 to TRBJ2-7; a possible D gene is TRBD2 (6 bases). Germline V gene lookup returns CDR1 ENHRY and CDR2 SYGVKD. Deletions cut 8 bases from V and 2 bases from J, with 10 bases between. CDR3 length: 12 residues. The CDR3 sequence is CAIAGGTYEQYF. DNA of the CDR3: TGTGCCATCGCCGGCGGGACCTACGAGCAGTACTTC.

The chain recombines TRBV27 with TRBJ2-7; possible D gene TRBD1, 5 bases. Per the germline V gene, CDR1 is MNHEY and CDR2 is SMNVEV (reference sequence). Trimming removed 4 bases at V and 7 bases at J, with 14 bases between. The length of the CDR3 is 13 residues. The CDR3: CASSSTQGGEQYF. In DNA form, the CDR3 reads TGTGCCAGCAGTTCTACCCAGGGTGGAGAGCAGTACTTC.

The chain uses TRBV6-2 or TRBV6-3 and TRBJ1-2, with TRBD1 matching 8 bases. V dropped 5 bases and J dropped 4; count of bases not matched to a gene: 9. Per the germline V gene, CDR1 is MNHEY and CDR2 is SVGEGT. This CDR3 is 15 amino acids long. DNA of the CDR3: TGTGCCAGCAGTCCCACTCAGGGGGCACCCTATGGCTACACCTTC. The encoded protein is CASSPTQGAPYGYTF.

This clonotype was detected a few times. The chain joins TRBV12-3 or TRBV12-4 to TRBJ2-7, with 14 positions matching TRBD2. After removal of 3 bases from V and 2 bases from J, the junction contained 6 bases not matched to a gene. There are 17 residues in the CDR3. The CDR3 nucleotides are TGTGCCAGCAGTTTCCCCCCGACTAGCGGGAGGGCCTACGAGCAGTACTTC. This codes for CASSFPPTSGRAYEQYF.

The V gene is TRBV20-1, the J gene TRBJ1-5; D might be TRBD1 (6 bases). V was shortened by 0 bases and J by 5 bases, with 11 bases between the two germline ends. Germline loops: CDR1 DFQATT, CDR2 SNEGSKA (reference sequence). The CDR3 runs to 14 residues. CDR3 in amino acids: CSARDNREHQPQHF. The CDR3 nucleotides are TGCAGTGCTAGAGACAACAGGGAACATCAGCCCCAGCATTTT.

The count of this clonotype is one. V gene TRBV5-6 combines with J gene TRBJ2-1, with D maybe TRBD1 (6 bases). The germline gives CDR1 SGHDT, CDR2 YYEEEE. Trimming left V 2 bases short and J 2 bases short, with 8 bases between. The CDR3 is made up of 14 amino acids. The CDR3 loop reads CASSFGTPYNEQFF. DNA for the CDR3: TGTGCCAGCAGCTTCGGGACACCCTACAATGAGCAGTTCTTC.

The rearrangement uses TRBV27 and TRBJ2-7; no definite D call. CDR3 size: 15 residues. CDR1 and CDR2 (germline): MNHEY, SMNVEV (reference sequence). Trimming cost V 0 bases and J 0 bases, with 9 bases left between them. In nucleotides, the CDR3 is TGTGCCAGCAGTTTATCCCGTCAACGCTCCTACGAGCAGTACTTC. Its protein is CASSLSRQRSYEQYF.

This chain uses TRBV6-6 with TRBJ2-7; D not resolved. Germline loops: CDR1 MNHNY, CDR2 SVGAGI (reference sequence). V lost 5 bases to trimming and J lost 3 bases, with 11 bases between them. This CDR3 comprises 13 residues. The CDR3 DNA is TGTGCCAGCAGTGGTCCACAGAGCTACGAGCAGTACTTC. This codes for CASSGPQSYEQYF.